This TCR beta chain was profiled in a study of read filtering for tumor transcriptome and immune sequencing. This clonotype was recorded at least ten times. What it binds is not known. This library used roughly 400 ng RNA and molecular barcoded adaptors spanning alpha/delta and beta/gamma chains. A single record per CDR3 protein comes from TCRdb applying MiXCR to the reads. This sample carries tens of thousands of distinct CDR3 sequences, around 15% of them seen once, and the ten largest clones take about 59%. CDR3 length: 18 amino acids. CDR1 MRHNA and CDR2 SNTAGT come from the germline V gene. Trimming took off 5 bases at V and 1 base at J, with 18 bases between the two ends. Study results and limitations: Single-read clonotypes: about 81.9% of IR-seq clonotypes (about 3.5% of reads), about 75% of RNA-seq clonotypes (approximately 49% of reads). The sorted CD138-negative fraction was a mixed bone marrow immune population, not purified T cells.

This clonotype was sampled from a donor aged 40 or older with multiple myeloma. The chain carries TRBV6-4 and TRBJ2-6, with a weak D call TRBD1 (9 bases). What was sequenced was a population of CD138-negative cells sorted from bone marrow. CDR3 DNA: TGTGCCAGCAGTCGGGGGGGACAGGGAACTTCTGGGGCCAACGTCCTGACTTTC. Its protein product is CASSRGGQGTSGANVLTF.